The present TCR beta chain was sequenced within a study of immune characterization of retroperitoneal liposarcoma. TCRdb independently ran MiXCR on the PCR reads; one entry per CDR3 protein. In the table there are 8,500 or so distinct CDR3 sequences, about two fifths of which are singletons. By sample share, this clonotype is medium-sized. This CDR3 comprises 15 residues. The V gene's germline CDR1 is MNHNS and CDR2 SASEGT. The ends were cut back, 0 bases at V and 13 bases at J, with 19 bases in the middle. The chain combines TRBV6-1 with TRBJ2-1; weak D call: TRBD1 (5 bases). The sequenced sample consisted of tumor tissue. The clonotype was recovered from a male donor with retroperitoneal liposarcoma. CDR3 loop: CASSEADRYQETQFF. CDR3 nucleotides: TGTGCCAGCAGTGAAGCTGACAGATACCAAGAGACCCAGTTCTTC.